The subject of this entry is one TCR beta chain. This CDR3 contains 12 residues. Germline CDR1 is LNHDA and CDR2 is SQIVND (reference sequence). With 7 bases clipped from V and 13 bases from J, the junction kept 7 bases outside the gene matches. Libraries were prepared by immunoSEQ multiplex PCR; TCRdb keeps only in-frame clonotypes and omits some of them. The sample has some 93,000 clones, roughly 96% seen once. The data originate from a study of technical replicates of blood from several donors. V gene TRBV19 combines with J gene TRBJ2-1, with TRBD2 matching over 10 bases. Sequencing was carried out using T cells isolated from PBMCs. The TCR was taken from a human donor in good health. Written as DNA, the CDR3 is TGTGCCAGTACTAGCGGGGGATCCTCTCAGTTCTTC. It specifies CASTSGGSSQFF.